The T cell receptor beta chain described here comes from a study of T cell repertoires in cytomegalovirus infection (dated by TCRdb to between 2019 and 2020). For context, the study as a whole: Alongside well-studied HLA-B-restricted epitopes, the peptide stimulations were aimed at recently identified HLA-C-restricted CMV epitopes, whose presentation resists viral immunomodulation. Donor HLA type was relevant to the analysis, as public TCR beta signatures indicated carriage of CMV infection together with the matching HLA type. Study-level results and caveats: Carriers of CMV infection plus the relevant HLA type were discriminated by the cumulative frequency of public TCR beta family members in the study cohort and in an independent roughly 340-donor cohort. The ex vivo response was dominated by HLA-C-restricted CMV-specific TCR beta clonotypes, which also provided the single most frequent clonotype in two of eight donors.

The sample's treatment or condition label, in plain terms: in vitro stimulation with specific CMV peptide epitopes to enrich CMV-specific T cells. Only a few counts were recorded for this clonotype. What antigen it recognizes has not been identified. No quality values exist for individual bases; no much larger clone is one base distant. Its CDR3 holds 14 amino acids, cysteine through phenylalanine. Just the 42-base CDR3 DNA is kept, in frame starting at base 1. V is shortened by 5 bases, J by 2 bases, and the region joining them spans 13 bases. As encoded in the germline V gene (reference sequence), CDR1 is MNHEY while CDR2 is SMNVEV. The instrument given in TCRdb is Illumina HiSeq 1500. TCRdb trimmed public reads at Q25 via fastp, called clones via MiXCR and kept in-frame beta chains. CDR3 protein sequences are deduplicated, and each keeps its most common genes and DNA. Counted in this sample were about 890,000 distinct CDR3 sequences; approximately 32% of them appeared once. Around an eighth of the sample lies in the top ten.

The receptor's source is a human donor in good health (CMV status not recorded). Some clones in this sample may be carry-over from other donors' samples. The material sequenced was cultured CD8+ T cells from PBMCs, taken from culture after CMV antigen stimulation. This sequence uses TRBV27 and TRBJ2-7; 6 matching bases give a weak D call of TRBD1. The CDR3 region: CASSPRDTTYEQYF. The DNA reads TGTGCCAGCAGTCCCCGGGACACCACCTACGAGCAGTACTTC.